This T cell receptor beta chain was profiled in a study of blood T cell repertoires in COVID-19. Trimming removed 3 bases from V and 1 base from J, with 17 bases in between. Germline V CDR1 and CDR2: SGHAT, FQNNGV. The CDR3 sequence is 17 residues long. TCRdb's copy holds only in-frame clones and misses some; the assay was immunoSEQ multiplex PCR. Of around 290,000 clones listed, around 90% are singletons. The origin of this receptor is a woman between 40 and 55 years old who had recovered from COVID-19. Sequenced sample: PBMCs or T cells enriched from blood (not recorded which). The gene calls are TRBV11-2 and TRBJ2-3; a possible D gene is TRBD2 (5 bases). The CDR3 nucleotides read TGTGCCAGCAGCTTCTTTGGGCTAGCTACCCGCACAGATACGCAGTATTTT. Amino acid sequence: CASSFFGLATRTDTQYF.